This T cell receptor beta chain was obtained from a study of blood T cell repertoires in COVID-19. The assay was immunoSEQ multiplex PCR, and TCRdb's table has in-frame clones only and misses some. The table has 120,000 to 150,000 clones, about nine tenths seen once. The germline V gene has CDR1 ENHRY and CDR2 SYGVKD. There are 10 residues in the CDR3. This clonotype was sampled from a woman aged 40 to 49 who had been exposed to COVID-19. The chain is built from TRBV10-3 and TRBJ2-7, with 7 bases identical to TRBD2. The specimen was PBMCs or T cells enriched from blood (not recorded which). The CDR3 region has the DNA TGTGCGGCGGGGGACGACGAGCAGTACTTC. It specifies CAAGDDEQYF.